Below are 5 T cell receptor beta chains sequenced from a single sample in a study of blood T cell repertoires in COVID-19. The data were produced by immunoSEQ multiplex PCR, yet TCRdb's version contains in-frame clones alone and is incomplete. The sample gives about 170,000 clones, roughly 80% of which show up once; approximately 2% is in the top ten. Source material: peripheral blood. The receptors derive from a woman older than 75 with acute or convalescent COVID-19.

The rearrangement uses TRBV2 and TRBJ2-7; D unclear. V dropped 1 base and J dropped 0 bases, with 10 bases sitting between them. CDR1 is SNHLY, CDR2 FYNNEI, per germline. The length of the CDR3 is 15 residues. CDR3 region: CASSEDQQPSYEQYF. CDR3 nucleotide sequence: TGTGCCAGCAGTGAAGACCAACAACCCTCCTACGAGCAGTACTTC.

This clone showed up just a few times. The rearrangement uses TRBV29-1 and TRBJ2-1; 7 nucleotides line up with TRBD1. The CDR3 length is 14 residues. Germline values: CDR1 SQVTM, CDR2 ANQGSEA. J lost 0 bases, V lost 6 bases, and 5 bases had no gene match. CDR3 sequence (DNA): TGCAGCGTGTGGGACAGCAGCTCCTACAATGAGCAGTTCTTC. This encodes CSVWDSSSYNEQFF.

The V call is TRBV19, the J call TRBJ1-5; 7 bases line up with TRBD1. This CDR3 spans 16 amino acids. J gave up 1 base and V 1 base, and 4 bases lay outside the gene matches. CDR1 and CDR2 (germline): LNHDA, SQIVND (reference sequence). CDR3 nucleotides: TGTGCCAGTAGTATAGGGGACAGTTGGAGCAATCAGCCCCAGCATTTT. As protein: CASSIGDSWSNQPQHF. The full variable domain, rest sourced from reference TRBV19 and TRBJ1-5, is DGGITQSPKYLFRKEGQNVTLSCEQNLNHDAMYWYRQDPGQGLRLIYYSQIVNDFQKGDIAEGYSVSREKKESFPLTVTSAQKNPTAFYLCASSIGDSWSNQPQHFGDGTRLSIL.

The chain links TRBV5-5 to TRBJ1-2, with 7 bases identical to TRBD1. Germline CDR1 reads SGHKS; CDR2 reads YYEKEE (reference sequence). The ends lost 2 bases at V and 8 bases at J; junction bases unmatched: 3. The CDR3 extends over 12 amino acids. CDR3 DNA: TGTGCCAGCAGCTTTACAGGGGAGGGCTACACCTTC. Translated: CASSFTGEGYTF.

The gene calls are TRBV4-1 and TRBJ1-2; D not resolved. CDR1 MGHRA and CDR2 YSYEKL come from the germline V gene. The CDR3 extends over 18 amino acids. V lost 0 bases and J 4 bases, leaving 21 bases between the germline ends. The DNA for the CDR3 is TGCGCCAGCAGCCAAGACCTCGCGGGCGGGAACTTTGGCTATGGCTACACCTTC. The encoded protein is CASSQDLAGGNFGYGYTF.